The 28 T cell receptor beta chains below were found in one sample sequenced in a study of cytomegalovirus exposure and HLA in healthy donors. With 60 Vbeta and 13 Jbeta primers, the PCR was carried out. Some clones are missing from TCRdb's copy, which holds only in-frame ones; the method was immunoSEQ multiplex PCR. This sample carries some 130,000 clones, 80% of them seen once, and the ten largest clones take around 3.3%. Sequencing was carried out using PBMCs. The receptors were gathered from a male donor in good health and CMV-seronegative.

The CDR3: CASSYSPGNSYNEQFF. Here the CDR3 DNA reads TGTGCCAGCAGTTACTCTCCCGGGAACTCCTACAATGAGCAGTTCTTC. This chain uses TRBV6-5 with TRBJ2-1, with D perhaps TRBD2 (5 bases). Trimming stripped 0 bases from V and 0 bases from J, with 9 bases between. There are 16 residues in the CDR3. CDR1 is MNHEY, CDR2 SVGAGI, per germline.

This sequence joins TRBV30 and TRBJ2-7, with 10 bases fitting TRBD2. Germline loops: CDR1 GTSNPN, CDR2 SVGIG (reference sequence). The CDR3 is 16 residues long. The ends lost 5 bases at V and 2 bases at J; junction bases unmatched: 12. The chain's CDR3 is CAWASSGGLAPYEQYF. The CDR3 bases are TGTGCCTGGGCGTCTAGCGGGGGACTAGCGCCCTACGAGCAGTACTTC. Combining the CDR3 with reference TRBV30 and TRBJ2-7 gives the whole variable domain SQTIHQWPATLVQPVGSPLSLECTVEGTSNPNLYWYRQAAGRGLQLLFYSVGIGQISSEVPQNLSASRPQDRQFILSSKKLLLSDSGFYLCAWASSGGLAPYEQYFGPGTRLTVT.

This clone was detected a few times. The J gene is TRBJ1-4, the V gene TRBV6-5, with TRBD1 matching 7 bases. Germline V gene lookup returns CDR1 MNHEY and CDR2 SVGAGI. V dropped 6 bases and J dropped 0; count of bases not matched to a gene: 4. The CDR3 runs to 15 residues. The CDR3 loop is CASSSTGATNEKLFF. The DNA for the CDR3 is TGTGCCAGCAGCAGCACAGGGGCAACTAATGAAAAACTGTTTTTT.

About this clone: Other DNA sequences in the same sample also yield this CDR3. The chain carries TRBV11-3 and TRBJ2-2; 12 bases agree with TRBD1. J was trimmed by 7 bases and V by 5 bases; bases with no gene match: 5. Germline CDR1 reads SGHNT; CDR2 reads YENEEA. CDR3 length equals 15 residues. The DNA of the CDR3 is TGTGCCAGCAGCCCGGGACAGGGGGCGAGCGGGGAGCTGTTTTTT. Translation: CASSPGQGASGELFF.

This sequence joins TRBV2 and TRBJ2-1, with 9 bases lining up with TRBD2. In germline, CDR1 is SNHLY, CDR2 FYNNEI. The CDR3 runs 14 residues. J was trimmed by 3 bases and V by 7 bases; bases with no gene match: 4. For the CDR3, the DNA is TGTGCCAGCACCACTAGCGGGCTCTACAATGAGCAGTTCTTC. Protein: CASTTSGLYNEQFF.

The table lists this clone with a count of one. The chain uses TRBV25-1 and TRBJ2-1; 13 positions agree with TRBD2. The V gene's germline CDR1 is MGHDK and CDR2 SYGVNS. The CDR3 has 16 amino acids. The trim removed 4 bases at V and 7 bases at J, leaving 7 bases unmatched. CDR3 DNA sequence: TGTGCCAGCAGTGGGGGACTAGCGGGGCGATTAAATGAGCAGTTCTTC. Amino acid sequence: CASSGGLAGRLNEQFF.

V gene TRBV30 combines with J gene TRBJ1-3; no firm D call. In germline, CDR1 is GTSNPN, CDR2 SVGIG (reference sequence). The CDR3 totals 16 residues. Trimming took off 0 bases at V and 0 bases at J, with 12 bases between the two ends. The chain's CDR3 is CAWSVPGEGSGNTIYF. CDR3 DNA: TGTGCCTGGAGTGTTCCCGGTGAGGGCTCTGGAAACACCATATATTTT.

The CDR3 DNA reads TGTGCCAGCAGCTTGGTCAGTACTAGCGGGAGAAGGGATGAGCAGTTCTTC. This translates into CASSLVSTSGRRDEQFF. The J gene is TRBJ2-1, the V gene TRBV5-4; 11 nucleotides align to TRBD2. The junction had 10 bases not matched to a gene; V was cut back by 0 bases and J by 8 bases. Germline CDR1 reads SGHNT; CDR2 reads YYREEE (reference sequence). The CDR3 is 17 amino acids.

The genes are TRBV19 and TRBJ2-3; D remains unclear. The V and J ends lost 3 bases and 2 bases respectively, with 12 bases between them. The CDR3 runs to 15 residues. Germline-derived CDR1 and CDR2 are LNHDA and SQIVND (reference sequence). CDR3: CASSISSEVTDTQYF. CDR3 coding DNA: TGTGCCAGTAGTATTAGTTCAGAGGTCACAGATACGCAGTATTTT.

The genes are TRBV27 and TRBJ1-2; D unclear. This CDR3 region has 14 residues. CDR1 and CDR2 from the germline V gene are MNHEY and SMNVEV (reference sequence). Trimming removed 5 bases from V and 7 bases from J, with 17 bases in between. The CDR3 region has the DNA TGTGCCAGCAGTCTAGCCGGGAGAACGGTTGGCTACACCTTC. The encoded protein is CASSLAGRTVGYTF.

The chain employs TRBV28 and TRBJ2-3; TRBD1 matches at 11 bases. V shed 10 bases and J 5 bases; nucleotides not matched to a gene: 5. CDR3 length: 13 residues. From germline, CDR1 is MDHEN and CDR2 SYDVKM. The CDR3 is CATGQGAVDTQYF. The CDR3 region has the DNA TGTGCCACCGGACAGGGGGCTGTAGATACGCAGTATTTT.

The chain couples TRBV5-5 to TRBJ1-5; 9 nucleotides match TRBD1. This CDR3 is 15 amino acids long. Germline V gene lookup returns CDR1 SGHKS and CDR2 YYEKEE (reference sequence). With 7 bases clipped from V and 5 bases from J, the junction kept 10 bases outside the gene matches. CDR3 nucleotides: TGTGCCAGCGAACTCGGGACAGGGAGAGATCAGCCCCAGCATTTT. This gives the protein CASELGTGRDQPQHF.

This clone was found a few times. The rearrangement joins TRBV7-2 to TRBJ1-3; no clear D. This CDR3 has 15 amino acids. The germline V gene encodes CDR1 SGHTA and CDR2 FQGNSA. The V gene lost 1 base and the J gene lost 0 bases, with 7 bases spanning the gap. CDR3 loop: CASSLGQYSGNTIYF. Written as DNA, the CDR3 is TGTGCCAGCAGCTTAGGCCAGTACTCTGGAAACACCATATATTTT.

The V gene is TRBV5-1, the J gene TRBJ2-1; no reliable D call. CDR3 length: 14 amino acids. The germline V and J ends were trimmed by 0 bases and 2 bases, with 6 bases remaining between them. Germline V lookup: CDR1 SGHRS, CDR2 YFSETQ. The CDR3 here is CASSLEQTYNEQFF. The CDR3 coding sequence is TGCGCCAGCAGCTTGGAACAGACCTACAATGAGCAGTTCTTC.

The chain couples TRBV9 to TRBJ2-5; 8 positions match TRBD2. This CDR3 has 15 residues. Germline loops: CDR1 SGDLS, CDR2 YYNGEE. J was trimmed by 4 bases and V by 1 base; bases with no gene match: 6. This CDR3 is CASSVSGGGRETQYF. DNA of the CDR3: TGTGCCAGCAGCGTATCCGGGGGGGGACGAGAGACCCAGTACTTC. The variable domain in full, completed from reference TRBV9 and TRBJ2-5, reads DSGVTQTPKHLITATGQRVTLRCSPRSGDLSVYWYQQSLDQGLQFLIQYYNGEERAKGNILERFSAQQFPDLHSELNLSSLELGDSALYFCASSVSGGGRETQYFGPGTRLLVL.

The rearrangement joins TRBV5-1 to TRBJ2-7, with a possible D match to TRBD1 (6 bases). This CDR3 comprises 14 residues. V dropped 4 bases and J dropped 2 bases, with 13 bases sitting between them. Per germline, CDR1 SGHRS and CDR2 YFSETQ. The CDR3 protein is CASSEAGDPYEQYF. The CDR3 DNA follows: TGCGCCAGCAGCGAGGCAGGGGACCCCTACGAGCAGTACTTC. The whole variable domain, filled in from reference TRBV5-1 and TRBJ2-7, reads KAGVTQTPRYLIKTRGQQVTLSCSPISGHRSVSWYQQTPGQGLQFLFEYFSETQRNKGNFPGRFSGRQFSNSRSEMNVSTLELGDSALYLCASSEAGDPYEQYFGPGTRLTVT.

A few counts support this clone. The rearrangement joins TRBV30 to TRBJ2-4, with D possibly being TRBD2 (6 bases). Trimming shortened V by 4 bases and J by 0 bases, and 25 bases separated the two germline ends. Germline V gene lookup returns CDR1 GTSNPN and CDR2 SVGIG (reference sequence). This CDR3 spans 19 amino acids. The CDR3 loop reads CAWNKATGVWGVAKNIQYF. The CDR3 nucleotides read TGTGCCTGGAATAAGGCAACGGGGGTTTGGGGGGTAGCCAAAAACATTCAGTACTTC.

The rearrangement uses TRBV25-1 and TRBJ2-3, with TRBD2 matching 7 bases. Germline trimming cut 4 bases from V and 0 bases from J; bases unmatched to any gene: 7. CDR3 length: 16 amino acids. Germline-derived CDR1 and CDR2 are MGHDK and SYGVNS. The CDR3 is CASSGKAGTSTDTQYF. The CDR3 DNA reads as TGTGCCAGCAGTGGAAAAGCGGGGACTAGCACAGATACGCAGTATTTT.

The genes are TRBV2 and TRBJ2-1; 10 bases agree with TRBD1. The germline V gene encodes CDR1 SNHLY and CDR2 FYNNEI. Germline trimming cut 8 bases from V and 2 bases from J; bases unmatched to any gene: 6. CDR3 length: 15 amino acids. The CDR3 protein is CASSPGQGTYNEQFF. The DNA of the CDR3 is TGTGCCAGCTCCCCGGGACAGGGGACCTACAATGAGCAGTTCTTC.

This chain uses TRBV7-8 with TRBJ1-3; 11 bases fit TRBD1. J gave up 2 bases and V 6 bases, and 12 bases lay outside the gene matches. Germline CDR1 reads SGHVS; CDR2 reads FQNEAQ. The CDR3 contains 18 residues. The CDR3 nucleotides are TGTGCCAGCAGTCGCGGACAGGGGGCGGCTGGAGCTGGAAACACCATATATTTT. It encodes CASSRGQGAAGAGNTIYF. Complete variable domain (other parts from reference TRBV7-8 and TRBJ1-3): GAGVSQSPRYKVAKRGQDVALRCDPISGHVSLFWYQQALGQGPEFLTYFQNEAQLDKSGLPSDRFFAERPEGSVSTLKIQRTQQEDSAVYLCASSRGQGAAGAGNTIYFGEGSWLTVV.

The chain employs TRBV9 and TRBJ2-1; 7 bases agree with TRBD1. The CDR3 is made up of 13 amino acids. CDR1 is SGDLS, CDR2 YYNGEE, per germline. The V and J ends lost 4 bases and 15 bases, in that order; junction bases with no gene match: 13. CDR3 bases: TGTGCCAGCAGCACCGGACAGGAGATCTTCCCGTTCTTC. This encodes CASSTGQEIFPFF.

The chain employs TRBV7-2 and TRBJ2-2; D is undetermined. The CDR3 extends over 15 amino acids. V lost 0 bases and J lost 6, with 11 bases in between. Per germline, CDR1 SGHTA and CDR2 FQGNSA. The CDR3 here is CASSLAQESAGELFF. The CDR3 bases are TGTGCCAGCAGCTTAGCTCAAGAATCAGCCGGGGAGCTGTTTTTT.

J is TRBJ2-3 and V is TRBV6-4, with 7 bases identical to TRBD2. CDR1 and CDR2 from the germline V gene are MRHNA and SNTAGT. V shed 4 bases and J 5 bases; nucleotides not matched to a gene: 6. The CDR3 contains 14 residues. CDR3 amino acids: CASSATGGRDTQYF. CDR3 nucleotides: TGTGCCAGCAGTGCGACGGGGGGTCGAGATACGCAGTATTTT.

The chain joins TRBV27 to TRBJ1-1; tentatively, D is TRBD1 (6 bases). The germline V and J ends were trimmed by 5 bases and 0 bases, with 28 bases remaining between them. There are 20 residues in the CDR3. Germline CDR1 MNHEY, CDR2 SMNVEV (reference sequence). The CDR3 reads CASSRHLLQGGGTMNTEAFF. Here the CDR3 DNA reads TGTGCCAGCAGTCGACATTTGTTACAAGGGGGAGGGACGATGAACACTGAAGCTTTCTTT.

This clone was observed a single time. The chain carries TRBV5-1 and TRBJ2-7, with no clear D. Trimming left V 2 bases short and J 1 base short, with 7 bases between. The CDR3 runs to 13 residues. CDR1 and CDR2 from the germline V gene are SGHRS and YFSETQ. CDR3 protein: CASSFSGSYEQYF. The CDR3 bases are TGCGCCAGCAGCTTTTCAGGTTCCTACGAGCAGTACTTC.

J is TRBJ2-6 and V is TRBV4-1; TRBD1 might be the D (6 bases). Germline V CDR1 and CDR2: MGHRA, YSYEKL. The CDR3 spans 16 residues. V lost 4 bases and J 1 base, leaving 11 bases between the germline ends. The CDR3 protein is CASSLTGKSGANVLTF. In DNA form, the CDR3 reads TGCGCCAGCAGCCTAACAGGGAAATCTGGGGCCAACGTCCTGACTTTC.

The gene calls are TRBV11-2 and TRBJ1-1; tentatively, D is TRBD1 (6 bases). Trimming cost V 2 bases and J 0 bases, with 10 bases left between them. The germline V gene has CDR1 SGHAT and CDR2 FQNNGV. The CDR3 has 15 residues. DNA of the CDR3: TGTGCCAGCAGCTTACCCCAGGGGATGAACACTGAAGCTTTCTTT. Encoded protein: CASSLPQGMNTEAFF.

The rearrangement links TRBV25-1 to TRBJ1-1, with D possibly being TRBD1 (5 bases). This CDR3 region has 16 residues. V lost 4 bases, J lost 0 bases, and 15 bases lay in between. CDR1 is MGHDK and CDR2 is SYGVNS in the germline V gene. The DNA for the CDR3 is TGTGCCAGCAGTGCCTCCCGGGACTTTTTGAACACTGAAGCTTTCTTT. Translating it yields CASSASRDFLNTEAFF. Drawing the rest from reference TRBV25-1 and TRBJ1-1, the complete variable domain is EADIYQTPRYLVIGTGKKITLECSQTMGHDKMYWYQQDPGMELHLIHYSYGVNSTEKGDLSSESTVSRIRTEHFPLTLESARPSHTSQYLCASSASRDFLNTEAFFGQGTRLTVV.